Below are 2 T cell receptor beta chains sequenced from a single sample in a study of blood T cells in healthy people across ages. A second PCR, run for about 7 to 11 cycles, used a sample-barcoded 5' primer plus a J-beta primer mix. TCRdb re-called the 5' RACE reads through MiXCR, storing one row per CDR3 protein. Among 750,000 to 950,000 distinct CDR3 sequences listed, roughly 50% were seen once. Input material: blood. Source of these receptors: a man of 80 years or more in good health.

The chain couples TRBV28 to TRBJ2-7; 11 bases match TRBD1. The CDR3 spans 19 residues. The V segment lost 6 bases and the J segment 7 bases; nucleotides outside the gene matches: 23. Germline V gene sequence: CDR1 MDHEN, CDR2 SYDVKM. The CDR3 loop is CASSTLDRGQGSSYNEQYF. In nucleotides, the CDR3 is TGTGCCAGCAGCACCCTGGACAGGGGGCAGGGAAGCTCCTACAATGAGCAGTACTTC.

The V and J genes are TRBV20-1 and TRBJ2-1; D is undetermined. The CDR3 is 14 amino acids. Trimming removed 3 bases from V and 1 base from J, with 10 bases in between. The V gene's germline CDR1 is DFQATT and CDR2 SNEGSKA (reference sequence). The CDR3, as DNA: TGCAGTGCTAGGGATGTGGGGTCCTACAATGAGCAGTTCTTC. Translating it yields CSARDVGSYNEQFF.